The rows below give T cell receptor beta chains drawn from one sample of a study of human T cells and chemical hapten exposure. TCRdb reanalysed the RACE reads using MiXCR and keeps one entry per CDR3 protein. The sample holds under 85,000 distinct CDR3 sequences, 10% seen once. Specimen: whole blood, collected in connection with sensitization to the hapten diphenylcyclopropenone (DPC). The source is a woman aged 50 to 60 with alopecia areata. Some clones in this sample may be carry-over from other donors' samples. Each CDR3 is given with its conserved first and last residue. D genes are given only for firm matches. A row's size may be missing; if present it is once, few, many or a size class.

TGTGCCAGCAGCCGTACCTTGTCAGGGCTGAACACTGAAGCTTTCTTT,CASSRTLSGLNTEAFF,-,-,TRBJ1-1,TRBV6-5
TGTGCCAGCAGTCGGGACTCTCACTCCTTCAATGAGCAGTTCTTC,CASSRDSHSFNEQFF,-,-,TRBJ2-1,TRBV27
TGTGCCAGCTCAGGTGGAGCAATTAACACTGAAGCTTTCTTT,CASSGGAINTEAFF,many,-,TRBJ1-1,TRBV18
TGTGCCAGCAGCTTACAGGTAATGAACACTGAAGCTTTCTTT,CASSLQVMNTEAFF,many,-,TRBJ1-1,TRBV4-2
TGTGCCAGCGGGACAGGGTACACAGATACGCAGTATTTT,CASGTGYTDTQYF,many,TRBD1,TRBJ2-3,TRBV19
TGTGCCAGCAGTTTGAAGGGCGGCGGCACTGAAGCTTTCTTT,CASSLKGGGTEAFF,-,-,TRBJ1-1,TRBV12-3/TRBV12-4
TGCGCCAGCAGCTTGGAAGGGTCTGGAAACACCATATATTTT,CASSLEGSGNTIYF,many,-,TRBJ1-3,TRBV5-1
TGTGCCAGCAGGGGACAGACACCTAACTATGGCTACACCTTC,CASRGQTPNYGYTF,many,TRBD1,TRBJ1-2,TRBV2
TGTGCCAGCAGCTTAGGCACACTCTCTAGCAATCAGCCCCAGCATTTT,CASSLGTLSSNQPQHF,-,-,TRBJ1-5,TRBV7-2
TGTGCCAGCAGCCCCCAGCCGGCTAGCGGGTCCTACGAGCAGTACTTC,CASSPQPASGSYEQYF,-,TRBD2,TRBJ2-7,TRBV9
TGTGCCAGCAGTTACTCCCCCTACGAGCAGTACTTC,CASSYSPYEQYF,few,-,TRBJ2-7,TRBV6-2/TRBV6-3
TGTGCCAGCAGTGCACCGGGACAGGGAACTCAGCCCCAGCATTTT,CASSAPGQGTQPQHF,few,TRBD1,TRBJ1-5,TRBV6-6
TGTGCCAGCAGCGTAGATAATGGGGGAACCACAGATACGCAGTATTTT,CASSVDNGGTTDTQYF,few,-,TRBJ2-3,TRBV9
TGTGCCAGCAGCGTAGCTCCTGGACAGGGCTACGAGCAGTACTTC,CASSVAPGQGYEQYF,-,TRBD1,TRBJ2-7,TRBV9
TGTGCCAGCAGCTTTACTACCAAAAACATTCAGTACTTC,CASSFTTKNIQYF,-,-,TRBJ2-4,TRBV11-2
TGTGCCACCCAACTCGGGTACTATAGCAATCAGCCCCAGCATTTT,CATQLGYYSNQPQHF,many,-,TRBJ1-5,TRBV6-5
TGCGCCAGCAGCTCCGCAGGCGTTCGTCGCGGTCAGAACACTGAAGCTTTCTTT,CASSSAGVRRGQNTEAFF,many,-,TRBJ1-1,TRBV5-1
TGTGCCAGCAGCGCAGGACGGGTTAATGAGCAGTTCTTC,CASSAGRVNEQFF,few,-,TRBJ2-1,TRBV11-2
TGTGCCAGCAGTCGGACTCCTCTCACCGGGGAGCTGTTTTTT,CASSRTPLTGELFF,-,-,TRBJ2-2,TRBV14
TGTGCCACCAGTGATTCTTTACAGGGGGATGGCTACACCTTC,CATSDSLQGDGYTF,many,TRBD1,TRBJ1-2,TRBV24-1
TGTGCCAGCAGCTTTCGACAGGGCCGTGGCTACACCTTC,CASSFRQGRGYTF,few,TRBD1,TRBJ1-2,TRBV7-6
TGTGCCGGTAGAGGGACAGTGCTTGGGGCCAACGTCCTGACTTTC,CAGRGTVLGANVLTF,many,TRBD1,TRBJ2-6,TRBV27
TGCGCCAGCAGCTTGGACTGGGGGACTGAAGCTTTCTTT,CASSLDWGTEAFF,many,-,TRBJ1-1,TRBV5-1
TGTGCCAGCACCAGGGAAAGCAATCAGCCCCAGCATTTT,CASTRESNQPQHF,few,-,TRBJ1-5,TRBV7-9